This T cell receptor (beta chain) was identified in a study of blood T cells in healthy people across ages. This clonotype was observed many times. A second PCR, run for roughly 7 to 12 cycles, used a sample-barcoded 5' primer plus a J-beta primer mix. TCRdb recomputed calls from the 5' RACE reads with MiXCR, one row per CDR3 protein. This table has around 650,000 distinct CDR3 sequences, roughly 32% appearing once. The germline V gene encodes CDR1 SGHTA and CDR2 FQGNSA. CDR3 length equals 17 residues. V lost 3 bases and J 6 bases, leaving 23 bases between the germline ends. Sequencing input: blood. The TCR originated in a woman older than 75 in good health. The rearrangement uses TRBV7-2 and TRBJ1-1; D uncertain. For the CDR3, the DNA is TGTGCCAGCAGCTTTAGAGAATCCCCGGGTTCGAAGGCTGAAGCTTTCTTT. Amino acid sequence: CASSFRESPGSKAEAFF.